The clone carrying this T cell receptor (beta chain) was recorded once. The V and J ends lost 3 bases and 9 bases, in that order; junction bases with no gene match: 9. The CDR3 contains 13 residues. Germline values: CDR1 SQVTM, CDR2 ANQGSEA. The data belong to a study of blood T cell repertoires in COVID-19. Sequencing was performed with immunoSEQ multiplex PCR; in TCRdb, only in-frame clones are kept and a portion is missing. This sample yields 350,000 to 550,000 clones, of which 85% to 90% are seen a single time; 0.9% to 1.2% belongs to the top ten. Material for sequencing was PBMCs or T cells enriched from blood (not recorded which). This sequence originates from a man aged 25-40 years who had recovered from COVID-19. The genes are TRBV29-1 and TRBJ2-5, with 8 bases fitting TRBD2. The CDR3 here is CSVETSATPAQYF. The CDR3 DNA follows: TGCAGCGTTGAGACTAGCGCGACCCCGGCCCAGTACTTC. The full variable domain, with the rest looked up from reference TRBV29-1 and TRBJ2-5, is SAVISQKPSRDICQRGTSLTIQCQVDSQVTMMFWYRQQPGQSLTLIATANQGSEATYESGFVIDKFPISRPNLTFSTLTVSNMSPEDSSIYLCSVETSATPAQYFGPGTRLLVL.